This T cell receptor (beta chain) emerged from a study of T cells in Graves' hyperthyroidism and ophthalmopathy. TCR beta CDR3 regions were amplified from RNA. HTBI primers were used for first-round RT-PCR of the TCR CDR3. Each CDR3 protein gets one entry after TCRdb re-called the multiplex PCR reads with MiXCR. Here the sample spans 300,000 to 450,000 distinct CDR3 sequences, about a fifth being singletons. The CDR3 runs 13 residues. The germline CDR1 and CDR2 sequences are SGHTS and YDEGEE. V shed 4 bases and J shed 4 bases, with 11 bases lying between them. Notes on the study in general: Among clonotypes expanded in thyroid above 0.001, most were also found in blood.

Disease duration was under 3 months in the ophthalmopathy patients, who also had a Clinical Activity Score of at least 3 and a NOSPECS grade of at least 4. Clinical symptoms, serum thyroxine, TRAb, thyroid ultrasound and orbital computed tomography informed diagnoses. This clonotype was detected ten times or more. Its antigen is not known. This clonotype was obtained from a man between 18 and 35 years old with Graves' ophthalmopathy. The chain uses TRBV5-8 and TRBJ2-5, with D unresolved. The sample was blood. The CDR3 loop reads CASSPVPGETQYF. In nucleotides, the CDR3 is TGTGCCAGCAGCCCGGTGCCGGGAGAGACCCAGTACTTC.